The entry below describes one T cell receptor (beta chain). These data are taken from a study of T cells expressing NK-cell markers. Reanalyzing the 5' RACE reads, TCRdb keeps one entry per CDR3 protein, without DNA. The sample has some 440,000 distinct CDR3 sequences. The CDR3 is 11 amino acids. CDR1 and CDR2 (germline): SGHAT, FQNNGV. Sequenced input: blood T cells: a sorted CD56 or NKG2C T cell subset, CD4+ or CD8+ T cells, or bulk PBMC T cells (not recorded which). The TCR comes from a woman aged 50 to 60 in good health. The genes are TRBV11-2 and TRBJ2-3; no DNA is available, so the TRBD1 call from TCRdb remains unchecked. The CDR3 loop reads CASDFRGTQYF.